The 3 T cell receptor beta chains in this list originate from one sample, sequenced in a study of T cell clonotyping in hematopoietic cell transplantation. Only in-frame clones appear in the TCRdb table, and some are missing; sequencing was by immunoSEQ multiplex PCR. Of approximately 6,600 clones in the sample, less than 98% were seen once. Time point described: recipient sample about 28 days before transplant, after cytoreduction. Sequenced here: peripheral blood mononuclear cells, sampled before stem cell transplant. The receptors were sampled from a man between 65 and 80 years old with acute myeloid leukemia. Some clones in this sample may be carry-over from other donors' samples.

For the CDR3, the DNA is TGTGCCAGCAGCTTAGTCTTCGGACAGGGGGGTCTCGAGGAGCAGTACTTC. Encoded protein: CASSLVFGQGGLEEQYF. This chain connects TRBV11-3 to TRBJ2-5; 10 nucleotides match TRBD1. The germline gives CDR1 SGHNT, CDR2 YENEEA. This CDR3 has 17 residues. V lost 1 base to trimming and J lost 11 bases; unmatched junction nucleotides: 16.

The CDR3, as DNA: TGTGCCAGCGGCCGGGACTACACAGATACGCAGTATTTT. Translation gives CASGRDYTDTQYF. This chain uses TRBV28 with TRBJ2-3; TRBD2 matches at 7 bases. The CDR3 is 13 residues long. J gave up 2 bases and V 8 bases, and 4 bases lay outside the gene matches. Germline V gene lookup returns CDR1 MDHEN and CDR2 SYDVKM.

The chain combines TRBV30 with TRBJ2-7, with 7 positions matching TRBD1. Germline assignment: CDR1 GTSNPN and CDR2 SVGIG (reference sequence). The trim removed 0 bases at V and 3 bases at J, leaving 5 bases unmatched. This CDR3 spans 14 amino acids. CDR3 coding DNA: TGTGCCTGGAGTGTATCGGACAGGTACTACGAGCAGTACTTC. The encoded protein is CAWSVSDRYYEQYF. Complete variable domain (other parts from reference TRBV30 and TRBJ2-7): SQTIHQWPATLVQPVGSPLSLECTVEGTSNPNLYWYRQAAGRGLQLLFYSVGIGQISSEVPQNLSASRPQDRQFILSSKKLLLSDSGFYLCAWSVSDRYYEQYFGPGTRLTVT.